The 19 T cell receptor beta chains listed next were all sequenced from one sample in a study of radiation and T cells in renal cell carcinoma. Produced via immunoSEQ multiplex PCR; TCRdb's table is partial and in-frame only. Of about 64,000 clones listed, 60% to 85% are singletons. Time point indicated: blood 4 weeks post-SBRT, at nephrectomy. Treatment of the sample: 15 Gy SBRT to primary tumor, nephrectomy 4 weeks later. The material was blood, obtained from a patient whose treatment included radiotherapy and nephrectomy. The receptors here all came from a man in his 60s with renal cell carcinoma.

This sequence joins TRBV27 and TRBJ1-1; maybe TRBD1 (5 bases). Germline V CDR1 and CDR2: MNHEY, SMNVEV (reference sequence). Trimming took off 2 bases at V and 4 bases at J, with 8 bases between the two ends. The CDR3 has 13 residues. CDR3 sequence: CASSLQGSTEAFF. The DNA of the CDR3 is TGTGCCAGCAGTTTACAGGGCAGCACTGAAGCTTTCTTT.

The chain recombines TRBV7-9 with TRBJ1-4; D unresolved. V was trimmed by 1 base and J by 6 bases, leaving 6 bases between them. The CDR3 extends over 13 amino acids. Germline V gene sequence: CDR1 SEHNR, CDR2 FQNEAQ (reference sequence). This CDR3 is CASSLEQDEKLFF. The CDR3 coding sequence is TGTGCCAGCAGCTTAGAGCAGGATGAAAAACTGTTTTTT.

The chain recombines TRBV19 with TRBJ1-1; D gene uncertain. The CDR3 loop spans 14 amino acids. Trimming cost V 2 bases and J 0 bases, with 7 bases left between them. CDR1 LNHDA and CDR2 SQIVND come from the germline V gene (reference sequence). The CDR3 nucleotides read TGTGCCAGTAGTATAACGGGATTGAACACTGAAGCTTTCTTT. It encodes CASSITGLNTEAFF.

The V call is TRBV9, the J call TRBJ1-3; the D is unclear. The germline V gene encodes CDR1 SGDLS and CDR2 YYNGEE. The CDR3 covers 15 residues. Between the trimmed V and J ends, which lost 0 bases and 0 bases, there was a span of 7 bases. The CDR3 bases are TGTGCCAGCAGCGTAGATGGTAGCTCTGGAAACACCATATATTTT. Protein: CASSVDGSSGNTIYF.

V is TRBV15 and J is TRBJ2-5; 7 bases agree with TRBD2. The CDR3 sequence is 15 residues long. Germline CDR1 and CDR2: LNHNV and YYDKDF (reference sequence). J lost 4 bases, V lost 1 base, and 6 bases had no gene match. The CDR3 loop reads CATSRGQRGRETQYF. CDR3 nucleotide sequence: TGTGCCACCAGCAGAGGACAGCGGGGTAGAGAGACCCAGTACTTC.

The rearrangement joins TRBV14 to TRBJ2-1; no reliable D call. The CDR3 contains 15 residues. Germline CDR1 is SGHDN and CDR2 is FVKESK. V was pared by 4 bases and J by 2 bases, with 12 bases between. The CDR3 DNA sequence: TGTGCCAGCAGCCTGCCGGCCTTTCCCTACAATGAGCAGTTCTTC. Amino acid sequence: CASSLPAFPYNEQFF.

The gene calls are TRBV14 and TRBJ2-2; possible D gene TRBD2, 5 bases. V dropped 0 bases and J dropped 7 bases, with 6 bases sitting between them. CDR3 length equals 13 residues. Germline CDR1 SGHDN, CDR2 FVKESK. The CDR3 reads CASSQDGNGELFF. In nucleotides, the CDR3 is TGTGCCAGCAGCCAAGACGGGAACGGGGAGCTGTTTTTT.

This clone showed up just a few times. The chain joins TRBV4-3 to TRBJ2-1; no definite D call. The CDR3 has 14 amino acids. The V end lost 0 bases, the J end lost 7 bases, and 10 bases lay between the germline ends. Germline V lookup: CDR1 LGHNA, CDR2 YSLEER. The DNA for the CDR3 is TGCGCCAGCAGCCAAGATTATATGGGGAATGAGCAGTTCTTC. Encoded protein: CASSQDYMGNEQFF.

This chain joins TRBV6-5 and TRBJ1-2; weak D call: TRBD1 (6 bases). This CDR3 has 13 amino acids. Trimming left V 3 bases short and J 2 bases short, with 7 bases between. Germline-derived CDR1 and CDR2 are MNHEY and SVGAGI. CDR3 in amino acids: CASSYTGNYGYTF. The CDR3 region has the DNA TGTGCCAGCAGTTATACAGGGAACTATGGCTACACCTTC.

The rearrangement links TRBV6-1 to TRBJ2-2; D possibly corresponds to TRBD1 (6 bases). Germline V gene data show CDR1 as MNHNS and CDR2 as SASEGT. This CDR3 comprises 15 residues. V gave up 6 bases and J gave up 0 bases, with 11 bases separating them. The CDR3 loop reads CASRLEGANTGELFF. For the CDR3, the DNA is TGTGCCAGCAGGCTTGAGGGGGCGAACACCGGGGAGCTGTTTTTT.

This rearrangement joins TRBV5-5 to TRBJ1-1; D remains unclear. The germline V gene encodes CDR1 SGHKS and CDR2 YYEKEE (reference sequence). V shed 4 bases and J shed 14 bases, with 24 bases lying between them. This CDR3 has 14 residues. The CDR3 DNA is TGTGCCAGCAGCCACCCGGTCCCCGGCCAAGAGGAATTCTTT. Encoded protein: CASSHPVPGQEEFF.

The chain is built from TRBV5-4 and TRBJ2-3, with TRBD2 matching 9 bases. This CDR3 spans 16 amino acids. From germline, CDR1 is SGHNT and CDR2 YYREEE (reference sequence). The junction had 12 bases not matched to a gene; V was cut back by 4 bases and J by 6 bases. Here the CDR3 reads CASSGSGGNIGDTQYF. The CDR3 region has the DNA TGTGCCAGCAGCGGAAGCGGGGGGAACATAGGGGATACGCAGTATTTT.

The CDR3 spells CASSLAAGRDGYTF. CDR3 coding DNA: TGTGCCAGCAGCTTAGCGGCGGGCCGGGATGGCTACACCTTC. This chain uses TRBV7-9 with TRBJ1-2; no firm D call. Per germline, CDR1 SEHNR and CDR2 FQNEAQ (reference sequence). Trimming left V 0 bases short and J 6 bases short, with 11 bases between. This CDR3 is 14 amino acids long.

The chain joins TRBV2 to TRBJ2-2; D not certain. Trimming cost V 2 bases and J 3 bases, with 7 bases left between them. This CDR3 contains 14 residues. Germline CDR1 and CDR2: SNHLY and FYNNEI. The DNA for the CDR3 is TGTGCCAGCAGTGAAATAGTTCACACCGGGGAGCTGTTTTTT. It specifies CASSEIVHTGELFF.

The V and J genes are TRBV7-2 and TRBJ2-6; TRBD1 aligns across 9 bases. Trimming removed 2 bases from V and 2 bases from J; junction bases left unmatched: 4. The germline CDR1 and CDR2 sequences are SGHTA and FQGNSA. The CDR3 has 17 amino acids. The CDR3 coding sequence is TGTGCCAGCAGCTTAATGGGACAGGGAGCTGGGGCCAACGTCCTGACTTTC. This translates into CASSLMGQGAGANVLTF.

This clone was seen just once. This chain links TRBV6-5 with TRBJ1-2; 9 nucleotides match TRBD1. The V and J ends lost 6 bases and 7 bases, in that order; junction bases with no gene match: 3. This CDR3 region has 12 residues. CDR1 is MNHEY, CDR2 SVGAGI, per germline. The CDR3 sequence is CASRGTGSGYTF. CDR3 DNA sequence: TGTGCCAGCAGGGGGACAGGGAGTGGCTACACCTTC.

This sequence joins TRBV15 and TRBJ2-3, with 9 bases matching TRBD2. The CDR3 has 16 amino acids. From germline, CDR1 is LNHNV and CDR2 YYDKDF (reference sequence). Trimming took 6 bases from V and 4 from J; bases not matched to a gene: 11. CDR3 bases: TGTGCCACCAGTGGCGGGAGGGCCTTGATTGCAGATACGCAGTATTTT. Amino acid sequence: CATSGGRALIADTQYF.

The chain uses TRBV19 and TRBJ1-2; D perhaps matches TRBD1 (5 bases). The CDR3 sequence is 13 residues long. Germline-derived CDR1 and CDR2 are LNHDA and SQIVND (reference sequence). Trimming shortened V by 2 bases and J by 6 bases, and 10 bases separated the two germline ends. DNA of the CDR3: TGTGCCAGTAGTATAAGGGGCGGGAATGGCTACACCTTC. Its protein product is CASSIRGGNGYTF.

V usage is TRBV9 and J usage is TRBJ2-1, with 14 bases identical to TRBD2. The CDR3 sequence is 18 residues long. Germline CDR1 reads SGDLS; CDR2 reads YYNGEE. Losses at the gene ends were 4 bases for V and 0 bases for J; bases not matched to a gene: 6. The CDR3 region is CASSISGTSGSSYNEQFF. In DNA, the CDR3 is TGTGCCAGCAGCATTTCCGGGACTAGCGGGAGCTCCTACAATGAGCAGTTCTTC. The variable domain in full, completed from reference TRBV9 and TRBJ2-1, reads DSGVTQTPKHLITATGQRVTLRCSPRSGDLSVYWYQQSLDQGLQFLIQYYNGEERAKGNILERFSAQQFPDLHSELNLSSLELGDSALYFCASSISGTSGSSYNEQFFGPGTRLTVL.